The next 25 T cell receptor beta chains were all read from a single sample in a study of glioma-infiltrating T cells. TCR alpha and beta CDR3 regions were amplified from RNA using iRepertoire nested multiplex PCR. TCRdb re-called the multiplex PCR reads through MiXCR, storing one row per CDR3 protein. The sample consists of approximately 89,000 distinct CDR3 sequences, about 23% of them appearing once. The sample taken for sequencing was glioma tissue, nonneoplastic brain tissue, or PBMCs (not recorded which). These receptors were collected from a human donor with low-grade glioma or glioblastoma, undergoing nonglioma brain surgery, or in good health (not recorded which).

This clonotype showed up just a few times. The V call is TRBV19, the J call TRBJ2-7; 9 nucleotides align to TRBD1. J gave up 2 bases and V 3 bases, and 5 bases lay outside the gene matches. Looked up from germline, CDR1 is LNHDA and CDR2 is SQIVND (reference sequence). This CDR3 contains 15 residues. As DNA, the CDR3 is TGTGCCAGTAGTATCGGGGACAGGGCGGCCTACGAGCAGTACTTC. Its translation: CASSIGDRAAYEQYF.

This clonotype occurred a few times. The V and J genes are TRBV10-2 and TRBJ2-7, with a weak D call TRBD1 (5 bases). Trimming took off 8 bases at V and 1 base at J, with 9 bases between the two ends. Per germline, CDR1 WSHSY and CDR2 SAAADI. The CDR3 runs to 12 residues. The CDR3 here is CASSRQSYEQYF. The CDR3 coding sequence is TGCGCCAGCTCAAGACAGTCCTACGAGCAGTACTTC.

This clonotype was detected ten times or more. The chain couples TRBV20-1 to TRBJ2-3; D may be TRBD1 (6 bases). There are 14 residues in the CDR3. The V gene's germline CDR1 is DFQATT and CDR2 SNEGSKA (reference sequence). The chain's CDR3 is CSASGQYNTDTQYF. CDR3 nucleotides: TGCAGCGCCTCCGGACAGTACAACACAGATACGCAGTATTTT.

This clonotype was detected many times. This chain connects TRBV2 to TRBJ1-5, with D uncertain. Deletions cut 3 bases from V and 3 bases from J, with 12 bases between. Germline V gives CDR1 SNHLY, CDR2 FYNNEI. The CDR3 sequence is 15 residues long. The CDR3 nucleotides are TGTGCCAGCAGTGAGGGGAGACAATACAATCAGCCCCAGCATTTT. This gives the protein CASSEGRQYNQPQHF.

Worth noting for this clonotype: The CDR3 ends on some other residue instead of the conserved phenylalanine or tryptophan, so this is likely a read error. The CDR3 coding sequence is TGTGCCAGCAGCCCTAACCAGGGCACCAATCAGCCCCAGCATCTT. Encoded protein: CASSPNQGTNQPQHL. The chain carries TRBV6-6 and TRBJ1-5; tentatively, D is TRBD1 (5 bases). The CDR3 has 15 amino acids. V was trimmed by 6 bases and J by 3 bases, leaving 15 bases between them. The germline gives CDR1 MNHNY, CDR2 SVGAGI (reference sequence).

The sample holds many counts of this clonotype. The chain joins TRBV6-2 or TRBV6-3 to TRBJ1-5, with 9 bases matching TRBD1. The CDR3 spans 14 residues. The V and J ends lost 5 bases and 6 bases, in that order; junction bases with no gene match: 5. Germline CDR1 is MNHEY and CDR2 is SVGEGT. CDR3 coding DNA: TGTGCCAGCAGTCAGGGACAGGGTCTTCAGCCCCAGCATTTT. This gives the protein CASSQGQGLQPQHF.

As for this clonotype: A much larger clonotype is one base distant, so this may be a read error. The chain carries TRBV18 and TRBJ2-7, with D possibly being TRBD2 (5 bases). The CDR3 totals 13 residues. Germline V lookup: CDR1 KGHSH, CDR2 LQKENI. The CDR3: CANSPMGDYEQYF. The CDR3 DNA reads as TGTGCCAACTCACCGATGGGAGACTACGAGCAGTACTTC.

With respect to this clonotype: Possible read error: a much larger clone is one base away. The V and J genes are TRBV29-1 and TRBJ1-3, with 7 positions matching TRBD1. The germline CDR1 and CDR2 sequences are SQVTM and ANQGSEA. The CDR3 loop spans 16 amino acids. The CDR3 region is CSVAGTAWDSGKTIYF. The CDR3 DNA reads TGCAGCGTTGCCGGGACAGCTTGGGACTCTGGAAAAACCATATATTTT.

This chain joins TRBV11-1 and TRBJ2-1; D is tentatively TRBD1 or TRBD2 (5 bases each). V dropped 1 base and J dropped 7 bases, with 14 bases sitting between them. This CDR3 is 15 amino acids long. Germline V gene data show CDR1 as SGHAT and CDR2 as FQDESV (reference sequence). CDR3 coding DNA: TGTGCCAGCAGCTTAGGGGACGTAGCAGGGAATGAGCAGTTCTTC. Amino acids: CASSLGDVAGNEQFF. The full variable domain, completed using reference TRBV11-1 and TRBJ2-1, is EAEVAQSPRYKITEKSQAVAFWCDPISGHATLYWYRQILGQGPELLVQFQDESVVDDSQLPKDRFSAERLKGVDSTLKIQPAELGDSAMYLCASSLGDVAGNEQFFGPGTRLTVL.

This clonotype was counted many times. The chain employs TRBV6-1 and TRBJ2-3; D remains unclear. V lost 1 base and J 9 bases, leaving 14 bases between the germline ends. The CDR3 runs 14 residues. Germline V gene data show CDR1 as MNHNS and CDR2 as SASEGT. CDR3 in DNA: TGTGCCAGCAGTGAAGGCCCGGACCTAGGCACGCAGTATTTT. It translates to CASSEGPDLGTQYF.

This clonotype has a handful of counts. J is TRBJ2-7 and V is TRBV12-3 or TRBV12-4; D not resolved. Deletions cut 5 bases from V and 5 bases from J, with 10 bases between. The CDR3 consists of 12 residues. In DNA form, the CDR3 reads TGTGCCAGCAGTCCTCAAGCCCACGAGCAGTACTTC. Translated, it gives CASSPQAHEQYF.

In this sample, this clonotype turned up many times. V is TRBV20-1 and J is TRBJ2-7; 9 nucleotides align to TRBD2. V shed 1 base and J 1 base; nucleotides not matched to a gene: 8. There are 16 residues in the CDR3. CDR1 and CDR2 from the germline V gene are DFQATT and SNEGSKA (reference sequence). The CDR3 loop reads CSARVLIAGVSYEQYF. As DNA, the CDR3 is TGCAGTGCTAGAGTCCTCATAGCGGGAGTTTCCTACGAGCAGTACTTC.

This clonotype was counted many times. The chain combines TRBV6-4 with TRBJ2-4; 8 nucleotides match TRBD2. Germline-derived CDR1 and CDR2 are MRHNA and SNTAGT. The V segment lost 5 bases and the J segment 0 bases; nucleotides outside the gene matches: 6. The CDR3 sequence is 16 residues long. CDR3 residues: CASSRLANKAKNIQYF. The CDR3, as DNA: TGTGCCAGCAGTAGACTAGCGAACAAAGCCAAAAACATTCAGTACTTC.

Only a few counts were recorded for this clonotype. The gene calls are TRBV29-1 and TRBJ2-7, with TRBD1 identical over 9 bases. Germline V gene sequence: CDR1 SQVTM, CDR2 ANQGSEA. V shed 4 bases and J 5 bases; nucleotides not matched to a gene: 9. The CDR3 sequence is 14 residues long. The CDR3 loop is CSVVEWGQGNEQYF. CDR3 nucleotides: TGCAGCGTTGTAGAGTGGGGACAGGGAAACGAGCAGTACTTC.

The DNA of the CDR3 is TGTGCCAGCAGCCCACAAAGGCGCACAGATACGCAGTATTTT. This sequence encodes CASSPQRRTDTQYF. J is TRBJ2-3 and V is TRBV7-6; D is unclear. The CDR3 is made up of 14 amino acids. The germline V gene encodes CDR1 SGHVS and CDR2 FNYEAQ. V lost 5 bases and J lost 1, with 10 bases in between.

There are many counts of this clonotype. The CDR3: CASSELGPANYGYTF. DNA for the CDR3: TGTGCCAGCAGTGAACTGGGGCCTGCTAACTATGGCTACACCTTC. The chain has TRBV2 and TRBJ1-2; the D gene is possibly TRBD1 (5 bases). This CDR3 contains 15 residues. Germline CDR1 and CDR2: SNHLY and FYNNEI. The V end was cut by 2 bases, the J end by 0 bases, with 10 bases between.

This clonotype was observed many times. The chain links TRBV20-1 to TRBJ2-7; TRBD2 matches at 10 bases. With V trimmed by 6 bases and J by 7 bases, 12 bases remained unmatched. Germline V gives CDR1 DFQATT, CDR2 SNEGSKA (reference sequence). The CDR3 runs 14 residues. The CDR3 loop reads CSASQSGLAVEQYF. The CDR3 nucleotides read TGCAGTGCCTCCCAATCCGGACTAGCGGTAGAGCAGTACTTC.

This sequence joins TRBV2 and TRBJ2-5, with 10 bases matching TRBD2. V trimming: 7 bases; J trimming: 4 bases; junction bases outside the gene matches: 3. Germline loops: CDR1 SNHLY, CDR2 FYNNEI. The CDR3 spans 13 residues. The CDR3 loop reads CASKASGRETQYF. As DNA, the CDR3 is TGTGCCAGCAAGGCTAGCGGGAGAGAGACCCAGTACTTC. The complete variable domain, with remaining parts taken from reference TRBV2 and TRBJ2-5, reads EPEVTQTPSHQVTQMGQEVILRCVPISNHLYFYWYRQILGQKVEFLVSFYNNEISEKSEIFDDQFSVERPDGSNFTLKIRSTKLEDSAMYFCASKASGRETQYFGPGTRLLVL.

This clonotype has a count of ten or more. The rearrangement uses TRBV5-4 and TRBJ1-1; D is uncertain. Trimming removed 4 bases at V and 0 bases at J, with 13 bases between. CDR1 and CDR2 (germline): SGHNT, YYREEE (reference sequence). The CDR3 is 15 amino acids. The CDR3 DNA reads as TGTGCCAGCAGCCCTCGCTTGGGCGTGAACACTGAAGCTTTCTTT. It translates to CASSPRLGVNTEAFF.

In its sample, this clonotype was seen many times. This rearrangement joins TRBV6-1 to TRBJ1-1; D is unclear. Trimming stripped 6 bases from V and 11 bases from J, with 16 bases between. The CDR3 has 12 amino acids. Germline-derived CDR1 and CDR2 are MNHNS and SASEGT. CDR3 sequence reads: CASSLNGRMAFF. For the CDR3, the DNA is TGTGCCAGCAGCTTAAATGGGAGAATGGCTTTCTTT.

This clonotype was seen ten or more times. The chain recombines TRBV7-2 with TRBJ1-5; D remains unclear. The germline V gene encodes CDR1 SGHTA and CDR2 FQGNSA. The CDR3 spans 13 residues. V was clipped by 5 bases and J by 0 bases, with 5 bases between them. The CDR3 coding sequence is TGTGCCAGCAGCAAGGTTAGCAATCAGCCCCAGCATTTT. Translated, it gives CASSKVSNQPQHF. The variable domain in full, with the rest retrieved from reference TRBV7-2 and TRBJ1-5, is GAGVSQSPSNKVTEKGKDVELRCDPISGHTALYWYRQSLGQGLEFLIYFQGNSAPDKSGLPSDRFSAERTGGSVSTLTIQRTQQEDSAVYLCASSKVSNQPQHFGDGTRLSIL.

As regards this clonotype: Germline is not matched at one junction end, which may reflect a read error. The CDR3 protein is CTSSPRTGLAGDNEQYF. CDR3 DNA sequence: TGTACCAGCAGCCCGCGCACTGGACTAGCGGGAGATAACGAGCAGTACTTC. The V and J genes are TRBV13 and TRBJ2-7; TRBD2 matches 13 bases. Germline V lookup: CDR1 PRHDT, CDR2 FYEKMQ (reference sequence). The CDR3 runs 17 residues.

V and J are TRBV11-2 and TRBJ2-3; 11 nucleotides match TRBD2. The J segment lost 7 bases and the V segment lost 3 bases, leaving 6 bases of the junction unmatched. Per germline, CDR1 SGHAT and CDR2 FQNNGV. The CDR3 extends over 15 amino acids. The CDR3 coding sequence is TGTGCCAGCAGCTTGTCGGCTAGCGGGGGGAATACGCAGTATTTT. Encoded protein: CASSLSASGGNTQYF.

The chain recombines TRBV20-1 with TRBJ2-3, with TRBD2 matching 10 bases. Germline loops: CDR1 DFQATT, CDR2 SNEGSKA (reference sequence). This CDR3 has 14 residues. V dropped 5 bases and J dropped 5; count of bases not matched to a gene: 7. The CDR3 protein is CSAASGRAVDTQYF. The CDR3 region has the DNA TGCAGTGCTGCGAGCGGGAGGGCCGTAGATACGCAGTATTTT.

The chain has TRBV5-1 and TRBJ2-3; 11 bases match TRBD2. V shed 1 base, J shed 5 bases, and the junction held 3 bases outside the gene matches. The CDR3 has 15 residues. The germline V gene has CDR1 SGHRS and CDR2 YFSETQ. The CDR3 here is CASSLIGLAGDTQYF. CDR3 in DNA: TGCGCCAGCAGCTTGATCGGACTAGCGGGAGATACGCAGTATTTT.